The text below deals with one T cell receptor beta chain. This sample is part of a study of T cell changes during pregnancy in multiple sclerosis. TCRdb's copy holds only in-frame clones and misses some; the assay was immunoSEQ multiplex PCR. The table has roughly 100,000 clones, just over 90% seen once. The V end lost 5 bases, the J end lost 0 bases, and 14 bases lay between the germline ends. CDR3 length: 15 residues. Germline V gene data show CDR1 as SGHRS and CDR2 as YFSETQ. This sequence originates from a female donor with multiple sclerosis, enrolled in a pregnancy study. V gene TRBV5-1 combines with J gene TRBJ1-1; D perhaps matches TRBD1 (5 bases). The source material was peripheral blood, sampled after pregnancy. The CDR3 sequence is CASRGLAGLNTEAFF. The CDR3 DNA reads as TGCGCCAGCAGGGGGTTAGCAGGGCTGAACACTGAAGCTTTCTTT. The complete variable domain, with remaining parts taken from reference TRBV5-1 and TRBJ1-1, reads KAGVTQTPRYLIKTRGQQVTLSCSPISGHRSVSWYQQTPGQGLQFLFEYFSETQRNKGNFPGRFSGRQFSNSRSEMNVSTLELGDSALYLCASRGLAGLNTEAFFGQGTRLTVV.